Below, 11 T cell receptor beta chains from the same sample are listed, as sequenced in a study of blood T cell repertoires in COVID-19. Assay used: immunoSEQ multiplex PCR; TCRdb lists only in-frame clones, some missing. The top ten hold about 4% of the sample, which has around 20,000 clones, 90% to 95% seen once. Input material: peripheral blood. The receptors were gathered from a woman between 50 and 59 years old with active COVID-19.

V gene TRBV24-1 combines with J gene TRBJ2-2; 7 positions match TRBD1. Germline lookup yields CDR1 KGHDR and CDR2 SFDVKD. The CDR3 sequence is 15 residues long. V was clipped by 3 bases and J by 6 bases; unmatched bases: 6. CDR3 nucleotide sequence: TGTGCCACCAGTGATAAATACAGGGGTCCCGGGGAGCTGTTTTTT. This encodes CATSDKYRGPGELFF.

V is TRBV3-1 (or the pseudogene TRBV3-2) and J is TRBJ1-1; D unresolved. CDR1 is LGHDT, CDR2 YNNKEL, per germline (reference sequence). V was pared by 1 base and J by 4 bases, with 4 bases between. The CDR3 runs to 12 residues. The CDR3 sequence is CASSQGGTEAFF. As DNA, the CDR3 is TGTGCCAGCAGCCAAGGCGGCACTGAAGCTTTCTTT.

This rearrangement joins TRBV5-4 to TRBJ1-1, with TRBD1 identical over 9 bases. The V and J ends lost 5 bases and 5 bases, in that order; junction bases with no gene match: 4. Germline V gene sequence: CDR1 SGHNT, CDR2 YYREEE (reference sequence). The length of the CDR3 is 13 residues. The CDR3 sequence: CASRFDRGTEAFF. CDR3 nucleotides: TGTGCCAGCAGGTTTGACAGGGGGACTGAAGCTTTCTTT.

The chain has TRBV19 and TRBJ2-6; D is uncertain. Germline lookup yields CDR1 LNHDA and CDR2 SQIVND (reference sequence). V was pared by 5 bases and J by 2 bases, with 10 bases between. The CDR3 extends over 15 amino acids. CDR3 residues: CASSPTGPGANVLTF. The CDR3, as DNA: TGTGCCAGTAGTCCCACTGGGCCTGGGGCCAACGTCCTGACTTTC.

The chain carries TRBV4-2 and TRBJ2-5, with 7 bases that match TRBD2. This CDR3 has 15 residues. The trim removed 0 bases at V and 2 bases at J, leaving 3 bases unmatched. Germline lookup yields CDR1 LGHNA and CDR2 YNFKEQ. The CDR3 DNA reads as TGTGCCAGCAGCCAAGAAGCGGGAAGGCAAGAGACCCAGTACTTC. Its translation is CASSQEAGRQETQYF.

J is TRBJ2-2 and V is TRBV24-1; D is possibly TRBD1 (6 bases). The germline V and J ends were trimmed by 4 bases and 4 bases, with 18 bases remaining between them. Germline values: CDR1 KGHDR, CDR2 SFDVKD. This CDR3 has 17 residues. The CDR3 region is CATSEGYRAGATGELFF. Here the CDR3 DNA reads TGTGCCACCAGTGAGGGCTACAGGGCCGGAGCCACCGGGGAGCTGTTTTTT.

The chain links TRBV5-4 to TRBJ2-4; perhaps TRBD1 as D (5 bases). The V end was cut by 0 bases, the J end by 2 bases, with 6 bases between. CDR1 is SGHNT, CDR2 YYREEE, per germline (reference sequence). The CDR3 is 14 amino acids. The CDR3, as DNA: TGTGCCAGCAGCTTGGGACAGACCAAAAACATTCAGTACTTC. Its protein is CASSLGQTKNIQYF. The complete variable domain, with remaining parts taken from reference TRBV5-4 and TRBJ2-4, reads ETGVTQSPTHLIKTRGQQVTLRCSSQSGHNTVSWYQQALGQGPQFIFQYYREEENGRGNFPPRFSGLQFPNYSSELNVNALELDDSALYLCASSLGQTKNIQYFGAGTRLSVL.

The CDR3 DNA reads TGTGCCAGCACATTCGAGCGAGAGACCCAGTACTTC. As protein: CASTFERETQYF. This chain uses TRBV2 with TRBJ2-5; no clear D. V gave up 7 bases and J gave up 4 bases, with 10 bases separating them. The CDR3 sequence is 12 residues long. CDR1 is SNHLY and CDR2 is FYNNEI in the germline V gene.

CDR3 residues: CATSDPQPPGTQYF. The CDR3 DNA follows: TGTGCCACCAGTGATCCTCAGCCTCCGGGGACGCAGTATTTT. This chain links TRBV24-1 with TRBJ2-3; D may be TRBD2 (5 bases). Trimming took 3 bases from V and 9 from J, leaving 15 bases between them. The CDR3 consists of 14 residues. Germline CDR1 is KGHDR and CDR2 is SFDVKD.

The V and J genes are TRBV4-1 and TRBJ2-3, with 10 bases lining up with TRBD1. Germline V lookup: CDR1 MGHRA, CDR2 YSYEKL. This CDR3 spans 15 amino acids. The trim removed 2 bases at V and 2 bases at J, leaving 1 base unmatched. CDR3 loop: CASSQRQGATDTQYF. The CDR3, as DNA: TGCGCCAGCAGCCAACGACAGGGGGCCACAGATACGCAGTATTTT.

This clone appeared a few times. This chain connects TRBV5-1 to TRBJ2-5; TRBD2 is a possible D gene (5 bases). The CDR3 runs to 13 residues. CDR1 is SGHRS, CDR2 YFSETQ, per germline. Trimming removed 0 bases from V and 5 bases from J, with 8 bases in between. In DNA, the CDR3 is TGCGCCAGCAGCTTGGAAGCGGAGGAGACCCAGTACTTC. Translation gives CASSLEAEETQYF.